These 12 T cell receptor beta chains were sequenced from one sample in a study of follicular helper T cells after annual influenza vaccination (dated by TCRdb to 2016 to 2017). Libraries came from the immunoSEQ multiplex PCR assay. TCRdb stores this immuneACCESS table with in-frame sequences only. Part of the clones is absent; in the studies checked, under half of the shortfall reflects unresolved V genes, and no reason is known for the rest. This sample holds approximately 4,900 clones; 89% were observed only once. The ten largest clones represent approximately 1.5% of the sample. The label giving this sample's time point can be read as: 2013-2014 season, 7 days after vaccination. This material consisted of CXCR5+ CD38- circulating T follicular helper cells from blood, taken 7 days after influenza vaccination. The intended sense of this specimen's cell subset or site label: circulating Tfh, non-naive CD4+CXCR5+PD-1+ (ICOS+CD38+ or ICOS-CD38-). All receptors derive from an adult who received the influenza vaccine.

The chain is built from TRBV9 and TRBJ2-1, with a weak D call TRBD1 (7 bases). CDR1 is SGDLS, CDR2 YYNGEE, per germline. Trimming removed 2 bases from V and 8 bases from J, with 17 bases in between. This CDR3 contains 15 residues. This CDR3 reads CASSVTQGGQDEQFF. CDR3 DNA sequence: TGTGCCAGCAGCGTTACTCAGGGGGGCCAGGATGAGCAGTTCTTC.

The V call is TRBV11-2, the J call TRBJ2-7; 9 nucleotides agree with TRBD1. The CDR3 has 19 residues. After removal of 2 bases from V and 3 bases from J, the junction contained 17 bases not matched to a gene. Germline CDR1 and CDR2: SGHAT and FQNNGV. As DNA, the CDR3 is TGTGCCAGCAGCTTAAATTTAGGGTCTGGGGGACAGGGACGCTACGAGCAGTACTTC. Amino acids: CASSLNLGSGGQGRYEQYF.

This clone occurred once. The chain carries TRBV25-1 and TRBJ1-6; a possible D gene is TRBD1 (6 bases). Germline CDR1 is MGHDK and CDR2 is SYGVNS. The CDR3 runs to 13 residues. Trimming cost V 3 bases and J 8 bases, with 8 bases left between them. CDR3 loop: CASSDAGDSPLHF. CDR3 in DNA: TGTGCCAGCAGTGATGCAGGGGATTCACCCCTCCACTTT.

The V and J genes are TRBV5-1 and TRBJ2-7; D remains unclear. Germline V lookup: CDR1 SGHRS, CDR2 YFSETQ. This CDR3 is built from 13 residues. The V end was cut by 0 bases, the J end by 7 bases, with 11 bases between. CDR3 loop: CASSLVPSVEQYF. The CDR3 bases are TGCGCCAGCAGCTTGGTCCCTTCGGTGGAGCAGTACTTC.

As for this clone: Other DNA sequences of this sample code for an identical CDR3. V and J are TRBV4-1 and TRBJ2-5; TRBD1 agrees at 10 bases. In germline, CDR1 is MGHRA, CDR2 YSYEKL. The CDR3 loop spans 15 amino acids. V gave up 4 bases and J gave up 4 bases; unmatched junction bases: 6. The CDR3 DNA reads TGCGCCAGCAGCCCGACAGGGGGCGCGGTAGAGACCCAGTACTTC. Its protein is CASSPTGGAVETQYF.

This chain uses TRBV7-9 with TRBJ1-3; D is undetermined. Germline lookup yields CDR1 SEHNR and CDR2 FQNEAQ (reference sequence). The CDR3 has 15 residues. V gave up 5 bases and J gave up 0 bases, with 11 bases separating them. Here the CDR3 DNA reads TGTGCCAGCAGCGATGATGTTAGCTCTGGAAACACCATATATTTT. This codes for CASSDDVSSGNTIYF. Combining the CDR3 with reference TRBV7-9 and TRBJ1-3 gives the whole variable domain DTGVSQNPRHKITKRGQNVTFRCDPISEHNRLYWYRQTLGQGPEFLTYFQNEAQLEKSRLLSDRFSAERPKGSFSTLEIQRTEQGDSAMYLCASSDDVSSGNTIYFGEGSWLTVV.

In this sample, this clone turned up a few times. The V call is TRBV19, the J call TRBJ2-1; TRBD1 agrees at 8 bases. V lost 5 bases, J lost 6 bases, and 12 bases stayed unmatched. This CDR3 has 16 amino acids. Germline loops: CDR1 LNHDA, CDR2 SQIVND (reference sequence). The CDR3 region is CASSRQMGQATNEQFF. CDR3 sequence (DNA): TGTGCCAGTAGTCGGCAAATGGGACAGGCTACCAATGAGCAGTTCTTC.

This chain links TRBV7-2 with TRBJ2-7; 10 bases agree with TRBD2. J gave up 3 bases and V 5 bases, and 10 bases lay outside the gene matches. This CDR3 contains 16 residues. CDR1 is SGHTA, CDR2 FQGNSA, per germline. The chain's CDR3 is CASSPGLAVNGYEQYF. The CDR3 region has the DNA TGTGCCAGCAGCCCCGGACTAGCGGTAAACGGCTACGAGCAGTACTTC.

The rearrangement links TRBV7-6 to TRBJ1-2, with TRBD1 matching 8 bases. Germline CDR1 is SGHVS and CDR2 is FNYEAQ. After removal of 5 bases from V and 0 bases from J, the junction contained 11 bases not matched to a gene. The CDR3 loop spans 17 amino acids. The CDR3 nucleotides read TGTGCCAGCAGCCCCTGGACAGGGATCGAGTCTAACTATGGCTACACCTTC. Translation: CASSPWTGIESNYGYTF.

This clone was picked up one time. This chain uses TRBV2 with TRBJ2-5, with D possibly being TRBD2 (5 bases). Trimming took 8 bases from V and 4 from J, leaving 14 bases between them. Germline-derived CDR1 and CDR2 are SNHLY and FYNNEI. CDR3 size: 13 residues. CDR3 in amino acids: CASEMRVGETQYF. The CDR3 nucleotides are TGTGCCAGCGAGATGCGGGTGGGAGAGACCCAGTACTTC.

This clone has a single count. The V call is TRBV6-1, the J call TRBJ2-1; no clear D gene. The germline V and J ends were trimmed by 2 bases and 3 bases, with 14 bases remaining between them. The V gene's germline CDR1 is MNHNS and CDR2 SASEGT. The CDR3 is 16 residues long. CDR3 protein: CASSERYSFVYNEQFF. In nucleotides, the CDR3 is TGTGCCAGCAGTGAAAGGTATAGCTTTGTCTACAATGAGCAGTTCTTC.

The chain is built from TRBV6-5 and TRBJ1-2; 7 bases map to TRBD1. The V gene end was trimmed by 2 bases and the J gene end by 8 bases; junction bases not matched to a gene: 11. The CDR3 runs 15 residues. From germline, CDR1 is MNHEY and CDR2 SVGAGI. Here the CDR3 DNA reads TGTGCCAGCAGTTACGCGGACAGGCGAACCTCAGGCTACACCTTC. This sequence encodes CASSYADRRTSGYTF.